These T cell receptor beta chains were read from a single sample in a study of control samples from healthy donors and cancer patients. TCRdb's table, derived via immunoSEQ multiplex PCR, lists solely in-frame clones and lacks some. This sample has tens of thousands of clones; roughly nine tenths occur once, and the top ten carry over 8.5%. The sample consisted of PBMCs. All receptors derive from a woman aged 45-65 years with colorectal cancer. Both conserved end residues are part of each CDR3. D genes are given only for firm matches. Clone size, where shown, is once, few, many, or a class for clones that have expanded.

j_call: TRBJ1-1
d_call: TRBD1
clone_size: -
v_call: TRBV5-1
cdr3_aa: CASSRSRDRVYDTEAFF
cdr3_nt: TGCGCCAGCAGCAGGAGCCGGGACAGGGTCTATGACACTGAAGCTTTCTTT

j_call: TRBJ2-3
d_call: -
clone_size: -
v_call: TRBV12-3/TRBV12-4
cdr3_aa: CASSLGDTDTQYF
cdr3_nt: TGTGCCAGCAGTTTAGGCGACACAGATACGCAGTATTTT

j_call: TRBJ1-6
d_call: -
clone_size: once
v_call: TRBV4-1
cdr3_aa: CASSQGSINSPLHF
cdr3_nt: TGCGCCAGCAGCCAAGGTTCGATAAATTCACCCCTCCACTTT

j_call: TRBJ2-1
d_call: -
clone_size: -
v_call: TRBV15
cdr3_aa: CATSRDRGPPGNEQFF
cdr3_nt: TGTGCCACCAGCAGAGATAGAGGGCCACCGGGGAATGAGCAGTTCTTC

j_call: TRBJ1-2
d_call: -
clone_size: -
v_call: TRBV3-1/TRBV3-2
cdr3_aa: CASSHTGGYTF
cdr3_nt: TGTGCCAGCAGCCATACGGGTGGCTACACCTTC

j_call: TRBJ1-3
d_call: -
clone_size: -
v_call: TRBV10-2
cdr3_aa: CASSELAGKDPGNTIYF
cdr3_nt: TGCGCCAGCAGTGAGTTAGCAGGGAAAGACCCTGGAAACACCATATATTTT

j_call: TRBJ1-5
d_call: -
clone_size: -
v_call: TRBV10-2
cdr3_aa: CASSEQGYQPQHF
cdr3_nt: TGCGCCAGCAGTGAGCAGGGTTATCAGCCCCAGCATTTT

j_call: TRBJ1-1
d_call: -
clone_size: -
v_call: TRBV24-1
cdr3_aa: CAVPGAPCLGGRFLNTEAFF
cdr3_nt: TGTGCCGTTCCGGGGGCGCCGTGTCTCGGGGGGCGGTTTTTGAACACTGAAGCTTTCTTT

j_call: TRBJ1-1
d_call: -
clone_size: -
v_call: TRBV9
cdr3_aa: CASSASPNTEAFF
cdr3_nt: TGTGCCAGCAGCGCCTCCCCCAACACTGAAGCTTTCTTT

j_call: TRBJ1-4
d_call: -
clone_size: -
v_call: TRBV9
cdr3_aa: CASSSGQLHEKLFF
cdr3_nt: TGTGCCAGCAGCTCTGGACAGCTCCATGAAAAACTGTTTTTT

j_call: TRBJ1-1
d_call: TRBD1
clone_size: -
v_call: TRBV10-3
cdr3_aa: CAISVRAGGLNTEAFF
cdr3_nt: TGTGCCATCAGTGTTCGTGCAGGGGGCTTGAACACTGAAGCTTTCTTT

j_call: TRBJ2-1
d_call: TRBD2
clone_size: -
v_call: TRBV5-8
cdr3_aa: CASSPGLVGRSEQFF
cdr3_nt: TGTGCCAGCAGCCCAGGACTAGTGGGCCGAAGTGAGCAGTTCTTC

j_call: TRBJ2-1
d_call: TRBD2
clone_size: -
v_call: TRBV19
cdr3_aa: CASSKRYVASGSSSYNEQFF
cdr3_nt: TGTGCCAGTAGTAAGCGATACGTTGCTAGCGGGTCTAGCTCCTACAATGAGCAGTTCTTC

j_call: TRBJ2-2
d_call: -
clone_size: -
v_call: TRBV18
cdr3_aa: CASSPPGVGAGELFF
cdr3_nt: TGTGCCAGCTCACCACCCGGGGTCGGGGCCGGGGAGCTGTTTTTT

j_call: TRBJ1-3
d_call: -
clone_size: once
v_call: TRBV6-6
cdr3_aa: CASSSVLSGNTIYF
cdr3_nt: TGTGCCAGCAGCTCGGTCCTCTCTGGAAACACCATATATTTT

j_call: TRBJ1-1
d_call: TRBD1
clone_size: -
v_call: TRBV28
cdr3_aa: CASIPPPGQKAFF
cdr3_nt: TGTGCCAGCATTCCACCTCCGGGACAGAAGGCTTTCTTT

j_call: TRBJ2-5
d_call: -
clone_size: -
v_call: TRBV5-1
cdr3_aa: CASSFSGLAETQYF
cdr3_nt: TGCGCCAGCAGCTTTTCGGGGCTAGCAGAGACCCAGTACTTC

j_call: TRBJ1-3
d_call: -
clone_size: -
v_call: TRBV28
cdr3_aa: CASSNSGTVSGNTIYF
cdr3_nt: TGTGCCAGCAGCAATTCCGGGACCGTTTCTGGAAACACCATATATTTT

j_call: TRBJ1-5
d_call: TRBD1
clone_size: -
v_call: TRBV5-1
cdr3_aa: CASSQGTEQNQPQHF
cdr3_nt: TGCGCCAGCAGCCAAGGGACAGAACAAAATCAGCCCCAGCATTTT

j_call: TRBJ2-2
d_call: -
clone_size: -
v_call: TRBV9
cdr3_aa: CASSAQGARNSGELFF
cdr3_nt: TGTGCCAGCAGCGCACAGGGAGCGAGGAACAGCGGGGAGCTGTTTTTT

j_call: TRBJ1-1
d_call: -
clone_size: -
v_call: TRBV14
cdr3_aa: CASSLTMNTEAFF
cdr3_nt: TGTGCCAGCAGCTTGACAATGAACACTGAAGCTTTCTTT

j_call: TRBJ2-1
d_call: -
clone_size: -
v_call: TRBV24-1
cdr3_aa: CATSDPSTGHEQFF
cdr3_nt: TGTGCCACCAGTGACCCCTCGACAGGTCATGAGCAGTTCTTC

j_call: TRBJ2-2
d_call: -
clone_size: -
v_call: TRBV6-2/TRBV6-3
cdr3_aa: CASSWGPWGGELFF
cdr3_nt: TGTGCCAGCAGTTGGGGGCCCTGGGGCGGGGAGCTGTTTTTT

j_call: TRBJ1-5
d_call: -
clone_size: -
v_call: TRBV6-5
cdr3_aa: CASSTEWHGNQPQHF
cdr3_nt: TGTGCCAGCAGTACCGAGTGGCACGGCAATCAGCCCCAGCATTTT

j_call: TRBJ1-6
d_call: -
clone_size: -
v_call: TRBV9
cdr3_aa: CASSVASRNSPLHF
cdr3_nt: TGTGCCAGCAGCGTAGCGAGTCGTAATTCACCCCTCCACTTT

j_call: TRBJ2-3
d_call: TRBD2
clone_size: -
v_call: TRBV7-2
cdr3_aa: CASSLAAGGLTDTQYF
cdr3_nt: TGTGCCAGCAGCTTAGCAGCGGGGGGGCTAACAGATACGCAGTATTTT

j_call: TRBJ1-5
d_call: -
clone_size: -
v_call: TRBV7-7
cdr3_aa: CASSLVGQGMRLGNQPQHF
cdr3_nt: TGTGCCAGCAGCTTAGTAGGCCAGGGGATGCGTTTGGGCAATCAGCCCCAGCATTTT

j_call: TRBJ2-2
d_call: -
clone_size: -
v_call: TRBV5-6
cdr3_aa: CASSLGQNTGELFF
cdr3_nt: TGTGCCAGCAGCCTCGGACAGAACACCGGGGAGCTGTTTTTT

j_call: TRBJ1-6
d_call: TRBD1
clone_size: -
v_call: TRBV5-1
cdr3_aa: CASTTGTGYNSPLHF
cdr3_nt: TGCGCCAGCACCACCGGGACAGGATATAATTCACCCCTCCACTTT

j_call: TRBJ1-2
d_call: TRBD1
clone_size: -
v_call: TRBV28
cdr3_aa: CASSLRGLPYGYTF
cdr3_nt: TGTGCCAGCAGTCTCAGGGGGCTACCGTATGGCTACACCTTC

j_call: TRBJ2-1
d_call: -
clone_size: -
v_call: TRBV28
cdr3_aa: CASSFRGPHLPYNEQFF
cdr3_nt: TGTGCCAGCAGTTTCAGGGGCCCGCACCTACCGTACAATGAGCAGTTCTTC

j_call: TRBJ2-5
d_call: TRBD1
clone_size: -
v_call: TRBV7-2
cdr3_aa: CASRQGAQETQYF
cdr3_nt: TGTGCCAGCCGACAGGGGGCTCAAGAGACCCAGTACTTC

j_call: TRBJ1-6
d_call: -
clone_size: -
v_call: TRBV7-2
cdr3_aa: CASSLNPNSPLHF
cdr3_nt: TGTGCCAGCAGCTTAAATCCAAATTCACCCCTCCACTTT

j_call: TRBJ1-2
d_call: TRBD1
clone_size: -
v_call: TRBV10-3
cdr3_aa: CAISGGDRNYGYTF
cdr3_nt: TGTGCCATCAGTGGGGGGGACAGGAACTATGGCTACACCTTC

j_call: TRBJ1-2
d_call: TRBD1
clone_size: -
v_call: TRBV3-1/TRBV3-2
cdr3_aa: CASSHFLWDRGNGYTF
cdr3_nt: TGTGCCAGCAGCCACTTCCTTTGGGACAGGGGTAATGGCTACACCTTC